This T cell receptor (beta chain) was recorded in a study of blood T cell repertoires in COVID-19. Across the whole study: Spain, Italy and the United States supplied samples that represented acute and convalescent COVID-19.

The CDR3 sequence is 15 residues long. Germline values: CDR1 SGDLS, CDR2 YYNGEE. V was pared by 4 bases and J by 5 bases, with 17 bases between. Two negative PCRs, clearance, or symptom resolution were required of recovered Cohort 3 donors. Produced via immunoSEQ multiplex PCR; TCRdb's table is partial and in-frame only. Altogether fewer than 400,000 clones are present, roughly 88% being singletons, with the ten largest covering less than 2.5%. The sequenced sample consisted of PBMCs or T cells enriched from blood (not recorded which). The V gene is TRBV9, the J gene TRBJ2-3; the D is unclear. This receptor was taken from a man aged 30 to 45 who had recovered from COVID-19. CDR3 sequence reads: CASSPGSVSVDTQYF. CDR3 nucleotides: TGTGCCAGCAGCCCCGGTTCCGTAAGTGTAGATACGCAGTATTTT. Variable domain in full (rest from reference TRBV9 and TRBJ2-3): DSGVTQTPKHLITATGQRVTLRCSPRSGDLSVYWYQQSLDQGLQFLIQYYNGEERAKGNILERFSAQQFPDLHSELNLSSLELGDSALYFCASSPGSVSVDTQYFGPGTRLTVL.